A selection of T cell receptor beta chains follows, all from one sample in a study of blood T cells in healthy people across ages. TCRdb recomputed calls from the 5' RACE reads with MiXCR, one row per CDR3 protein. The top ten clones hold 20% to 25% of a sample with about a million distinct CDR3 sequences, roughly 51% of them seen once. Sequenced: blood. The receptors derive from an older woman in good health. CDR3s include the opening cysteine and the closing phenylalanine or tryptophan. Fields, in order: J gene, V gene, clone size, CDR3 protein. A row's size may be missing; if present it is once, few, many or a size class.

>TRBJ1-2|TRBV10-3|few
CAISEGPGHGYTF
>TRBJ2-7|TRBV6-2/TRBV6-3|-
CASSERTRDYEQYF
>TRBJ2-2|TRBV4-1|-
CASSPDSGGELFF
>TRBJ2-7|TRBV7-2|-
CASSLEGHNYEQYF
>TRBJ2-1|TRBV28|-
CASSLPGAPPYNEQFF
>TRBJ2-5|TRBV5-1|-
CASSTTGEETQYF
>TRBJ1-5|TRBV6-2/TRBV6-3|-
CASSSFSNQPQHF
>TRBJ1-2|TRBV28|-
CASTGFGGYTF
>TRBJ1-2|TRBV2|few
CARQTVANYGYTF
>TRBJ1-4|TRBV13|-
CASSHTGGGNEKLFF
>TRBJ2-1|TRBV6-5|-
CASSLEGVTNEQFF
>TRBJ1-2|TRBV29-1|-
CSVEWVDGYTF
>TRBJ2-3|TRBV7-9|-
CASSSWTSTDTQYF
>TRBJ1-1|TRBV20-1|-
CSALGNTEAFF
>TRBJ1-6|TRBV3-1|-
CASSHSRMNNSPLHF
>TRBJ2-7|TRBV2|few
CASSERAYEQYF
>TRBJ2-1|TRBV20-1|-
CSARNQVEQFF
>TRBJ2-5|TRBV15|-
CATSTSQETQYF
>TRBJ1-5|TRBV28|-
CASGMTGFSNQPQHF
>TRBJ2-4|TRBV5-1|-
CASSLGGFRTDRLAKNIQYF
>TRBJ2-7|TRBV27|-
CASRGSGLISYEQYF
>TRBJ2-7|TRBV20-1|-
CSATQGARGEQYF
>TRBJ2-2|TRBV27|-
CASSFPAGNTGELFF
>TRBJ2-5|TRBV7-9|-
CASSLNAKETQYF
>TRBJ1-5|TRBV9|-
CASSVGGGNQPQHF
>TRBJ2-7|TRBV12-3/TRBV12-4|-
CASTLTGYEQYF